This T cell receptor (beta chain) was sequenced for a study of blood T cell repertoires in COVID-19. Study-level background: PBMCs, B-cell-depleted T cells, or T cells provided the cDNA or gDNA that made up the material.

Assay: immunoSEQ multiplex PCR; the TCRdb copy retains only in-frame clones and omits some. Among 230,000 or so clones, roughly 84% were seen once, and the ten largest hold approximately 6.6%. Within the 2 weeks before study entry, each person in the exposed group met a COVID-19 case. V lost 1 base, J lost 9 bases, and 3 bases stayed unmatched. The germline gives CDR1 SGHDT, CDR2 YYEEEE. CDR3 size: 12 residues. What was sequenced was PBMCs or T cells enriched from blood (not recorded which). The chain couples TRBV5-6 to TRBJ2-5, with 7 bases aligning to TRBD2. The clonotype comes from a woman aged 45-65 years who had been exposed to COVID-19. This CDR3 reads CASSLSSGAQYF. DNA of the CDR3: TGTGCCAGCAGCTTGAGCAGCGGGGCCCAGTACTTC.